This T cell receptor (beta chain) was documented in a study of quantifying T cell responses using KT2 cells. Across the whole study: Reverse transcription used primers in the TCR alpha and beta constant regions.

A single-stranded UMI oligo with SP2 sequence was ligated to cDNA 3' ends. First-round PCR used approximately 4 cycles and beta primers RC1.1 and RC1.2 covering TRBC1 and TRBC2. MiXCR, applied by TCRdb to the UMI-ligation and nested PCR reads, yields one record per CDR3 protein. The top ten hold more than 9% of the sample, which has 40,000 to 55,000 distinct CDR3 sequences, around a tenth seen once. Germline trimming cut 3 bases from V and 8 bases from J; bases unmatched to any gene: 10. The CDR3 has 16 residues. Germline V lookup: CDR1 KGHSH, CDR2 LQKENI. Known numbers of the T cell clone KT2 were added to PBMC. KT2 cells were mixed with fixed PBMC numbers at varying ratios.

This TCR was recovered from a human donor. The sequenced material came from PBMCs spiked with cells of the T cell clone KT2. The rearrangement links TRBV18 to TRBJ2-1, with 10 bases that match TRBD1. CDR3 nucleotide sequence: TGTGCCAGCTCACCGAAGACAGGGGGCGTTGCATATGAGCAGTTCTTC. Translation gives CASSPKTGGVAYEQFF.